This entry features one T cell receptor beta chain sequence. Its antigen is not identified. The data stem from a study of T cell responses to AZD1222 COVID-19 vaccine. Notes on the study in general: Spike was spanned by vaccine-associated CD4 TCRs, with dominance at 160-218 and 743-854. Reports indicate that nearly half of spike-specific TCRs are directed at unmutated variant regions. Repertoires were collected only later (after the peak T cell response had occurred). Rises in breadth and depth of Spike-specific TCRs came after two AZD1222 doses.

Germline CDR1 reads MNHEY; CDR2 reads SVGAGI. This CDR3 spans 13 amino acids. The V and J ends lost 7 bases and 5 bases respectively, with 11 bases between them. Clones were sequenced by immunoSEQ multiplex PCR, and TCRdb holds only the in-frame ones, with some missing. Counted here are roughly 100,000 clones, around 90% occurring once; the ten biggest clones make up 4.8%. This receptor was taken from an adult in good health. The chain couples TRBV6-5 to TRBJ1-4; D unresolved. The material was peripheral blood, obtained on day 0 of AZD1222 vaccination. CDR3 sequence: CASNRQSNEKLFF. CDR3 sequence (DNA): TGTGCCAGCAATCGGCAGAGCAATGAAAAACTGTTTTTT.